Listed below are T cell receptor beta chains from one sample, sequenced in a study of ipilimumab plus nivolumab after autologous stem cell transplantation. TCRdb keeps only in-frame clones here, not all; method: immunoSEQ multiplex PCR. The repertoire holds 84,000 or so clones, 83% seen once, with more than 2% in the top ten. The source was PBMCs, collected in a trial of ipilimumab plus nivolumab as post-transplant consolidation. The receptors derive from a male donor with diffuse large B-cell lymphoma. Each CDR3 is given with its conserved first and last residue. Each record gives: CDR3 length, D gene, V gene, clone size, J gene, CDR3 DNA, CDR3 protein. The D gene is left open where the match is weak. The size of a clone is reported for some rows only, either as once, few or many, or as a class for expanded clones.

16	TRBD2	TRBV5-1	.	TRBJ2-3	TGCGCCAGCACCCCTCTAGCGGGGGGTAGCACAGATACGCAGTATTTT	CASTPLAGGSTDTQYF
15	TRBD1	TRBV11-2	.	TRBJ2-7	TGTGCCAGCAGCTCTAGAGGGACAGGGGGCTACGAGCAGTACTTC	CASSSRGTGGYEQYF
18	TRBD2	TRBV4-1	few	TRBJ2-1	TGCGCCAGCAGCCAGATGACTAGCGGGGGGGCACCCTACAATGAGCAGTTCTTC	CASSQMTSGGAPYNEQFF
12	.	TRBV6-6	.	TRBJ2-7	TGTGCCAGCAGTTATTGGGTCAACGAGCAGTACTTC	CASSYWVNEQYF
15	.	TRBV15	.	TRBJ2-1	TGTGCCACCAGCAGTGGACAGAGTACTTACAATGAGCAGTTCTTC	CATSSGQSTYNEQFF
13	.	TRBV30	few	TRBJ1-2	TGTGCCTGGAGACCCGGACAGCGCAATGGCTACACCTTC	CAWRPGQRNGYTF
14	.	TRBV2	.	TRBJ2-1	TGTGCCAGCAGGGGGAGTTTGGCCTACAATGAGCAGTTCTTC	CASRGSLAYNEQFF
13	.	TRBV2	.	TRBJ1-1	TGTGCCAGCAGCGGGGCGCTGAACACTGAAGCTTTCTTT	CASSGALNTEAFF
11	.	TRBV18	.	TRBJ2-7	TGTGCCAGCTCCGCAAATCGGGAGCAGTACTTC	CASSANREQYF
13	.	TRBV6-6	.	TRBJ2-3	TGTGCCAGCAACGAGGCGCCCACAGATACGCAGTATTTT	CASNEAPTDTQYF
15	.	TRBV6-1	.	TRBJ2-3	TGTGCCAGCAGTCTAACCGTATCTTCCACAGATACGCAGTATTTT	CASSLTVSSTDTQYF
18	.	TRBV19	.	TRBJ1-4	TGTGCCAGTAGTATAGCCCCGACAGGCCCTGCAACTAATGAAAAACTGTTTTTT	CASSIAPTGPATNEKLFF
15	TRBD1	TRBV5-4	.	TRBJ1-2	TGTGCCAGCAGCTTGGTAGGACAGGGGGCTAATGGCTACACCTTC	CASSLVGQGANGYTF
15	.	TRBV19	.	TRBJ2-2	TGTGCCAGTAGCCCACAGCAAACGAACACCGGGGAGCTGTTTTTT	CASSPQQTNTGELFF
16	TRBD2	TRBV7-2	.	TRBJ2-7	TGTGCCAGCAGCCGATGGGGGGGGTCTTCTTCCTACGAGCAGTACTTC	CASSRWGGSSSYEQYF
14	TRBD2	TRBV5-1	.	TRBJ2-5	TGCGCCAGCGGTAGCGGGGGACCACAAGAGACCCAGTACTTC	CASGSGGPQETQYF
14	.	TRBV2	.	TRBJ2-2	TGTGCCAGCAGACCAGGGGCCAGGGCCGGGGAGCTGTTTTTT	CASRPGARAGELFF
16	TRBD2	TRBV5-6	.	TRBJ2-5	TGTGCCAGCACCTCTCTGCTGGGCGGGAGGCGGGAGACCCAGTACTTC	CASTSLLGGRRETQYF
16	TRBD2	TRBV5-1	.	TRBJ2-2	TGCGCCAGCAGCTCCAGGACTAGCGAGAGCACCGGGGAGCTGTTTTTT	CASSSRTSESTGELFF
13	.	TRBV18	.	TRBJ1-2	TGTGCCAGCTCACCAGTAGGGAACTATGGCTACACCTTC	CASSPVGNYGYTF
16	TRBD1	TRBV7-9	.	TRBJ2-7	TGTGCCAGCAGCTCAGGGGACAGGGACGTCCCCTACGAGCAGTACTTC	CASSSGDRDVPYEQYF
15	.	TRBV7-9	few	TRBJ1-2	TGTGCCAGCAGCTTAGCGGGGGGCGCCAGCTATGGCTACACCTTC	CASSLAGGASYGYTF
16	.	TRBV6-5	.	TRBJ2-7	TGTGCCAGCAGTTACTCGCGAAGGGGTGTGACCTACGAGCAGTACTTC	CASSYSRRGVTYEQYF
11	.	TRBV6-6	.	TRBJ2-7	TGTGCCAGCAGCACCACCTACGAGCAGTACTTC	CASSTTYEQYF
11	TRBD1	TRBV20-1	.	TRBJ2-7	TGCAGTGCTGCTCGGGACAGCGAGCAGTACTTC	CSAARDSEQYF
16	.	TRBV18	few	TRBJ2-1	TGTGCCAGCTCACCAACCCCCCAGAGCTCCTACAATGAGCAGTTCTTC	CASSPTPQSSYNEQFF
14	.	TRBV7-2	.	TRBJ1-5	TGTGCCAGCAGCTTAACCGGGGCTAGTCAGCCCCAGCATTTT	CASSLTGASQPQHF
14	TRBD1	TRBV5-6	few	TRBJ1-1	TGTGCCAGCAGCCAGGACAGGCGGAACACTGAAGCTTTCTTT	CASSQDRRNTEAFF
15	.	TRBV11-2	.	TRBJ2-2	TGTGCCAGCAGCCCCCTGGGGGCCGGCACCGGGGAGCTGTTTTTT	CASSPLGAGTGELFF
14	.	TRBV5-4	.	TRBJ1-1	TGTGCCAGCAGCCGGGACATCATTTACACTGAAGCTTTCTTT	CASSRDIIYTEAFF
11	.	TRBV11-2	.	TRBJ2-7	TGTGCCAGCAGCCCCCAGTACGAGCAGTACTTC	CASSPQYEQYF
15	.	TRBV11-2	.	TRBJ1-3	TGTGCCAGCAGCTTACAAGTGGGGACTGGAAACACCATATATTTT	CASSLQVGTGNTIYF
13	.	TRBV19	.	TRBJ1-3	TGTGCCAGCAACCTGGACTCTGGAAACACCATATATTTT	CASNLDSGNTIYF
15	TRBD1	TRBV7-6	once	TRBJ1-4	TGTGCCACCACCACCAGACAGGGACCGGAGGGAAAACTGTTTTTT	CATTTRQGPEGKLFF
14	TRBD1	TRBV19	once	TRBJ1-1	TGTGCCAGCGACAGGGGGCGGGGAGGAACTGAAGCTTTCTTT	CASDRGRGGTEAFF
13	TRBD1	TRBV7-6	.	TRBJ2-5	TGTGCCAGCAGCCGAAGACAGGGAGAGACCCAGTACTTC	CASSRRQGETQYF
13	.	TRBV5-1	.	TRBJ2-5	TGCGCCAGCAGCGAGGGGTCCCAAGAGACCCAGTACTTC	CASSEGSQETQYF
19	TRBD1	TRBV9	.	TRBJ2-6	TGTGCCAGCAGCGCCCAGCCACAGGGGAAGAGGGCTGGGGCCAACGTCCTGACTTTC	CASSAQPQGKRAGANVLTF
17	.	TRBV6-1	.	TRBJ1-2	TGTGCCAGCAGTGCGGATCGAAGAGGGACGGATACTTATGGCTACACCTTC	CASSADRRGTDTYGYTF
13	.	TRBV15	once	TRBJ1-3	TGTGCCACCAGCTCAGGGGCTGGAAACACCATATATTTT	CATSSGAGNTIYF
13	TRBD1	TRBV2	.	TRBJ1-3	TGTGCCAGCGGGGACAGGGCCGGAAACACCATATATTTT	CASGDRAGNTIYF
14	TRBD1	TRBV18	.	TRBJ1-4	TGTGCCAGCTCACCCCGGACAGGGAGTGAAAAACTGTTTTTT	CASSPRTGSEKLFF
13	.	TRBV7-3	.	TRBJ2-7	TGTGCCAGCAGCTCGAGCGGAGGATCCGAGCAGTACTTC	CASSSSGGSEQYF
13	.	TRBV12-5	once	TRBJ1-1	TGTGCTAGTGGTTTGGTAACGGGGTCTGAAGCTTTCTTT	CASGLVTGSEAFF
15	.	TRBV11-1	.	TRBJ2-6	TGTGCCACGACAGACCAGGCAGAGGGGGCCAACGTCCTGACTTTC	CATTDQAEGANVLTF
19	.	TRBV7-9	.	TRBJ2-7	TGTGCCAGCAGCTTAGTGGGCAGGGGTAACCGCGGAAACTCCTACGAGCAGTACTTC	CASSLVGRGNRGNSYEQYF